Below, 3 T cell receptor beta chains from the same sample are listed, as sequenced in a study of control samples from healthy donors and cancer patients. Profiled with immunoSEQ multiplex PCR; TCRdb holds only in-frame clones, not every one. The table has about 140,000 clones, 80% to 95% seen once. Sequenced sample: blood. The receptor source for this set is a man aged 30-40 years in good health.

This clone was picked up a small number of times. The rearrangement links TRBV18 to TRBJ1-5; D is ambiguous. V lost 5 bases and J 7 bases, leaving 12 bases between the germline ends. The germline CDR1 and CDR2 sequences are KGHSH and LQKENI. The CDR3 has 13 residues. The CDR3 DNA reads TGTGCCAGCTCAGACTTGGGGAACCAGCCCCAGCATTTT. Encoded protein: CASSDLGNQPQHF.

The chain couples TRBV30 to TRBJ2-1; 10 bases fit TRBD2. CDR3 length: 18 residues. V was clipped by 3 bases and J by 0 bases; unmatched bases: 11. Per the germline V gene, CDR1 is GTSNPN and CDR2 is SVGIG (reference sequence). The DNA for the CDR3 is TGTGCCTGGAGAAAACCGGGACTAGCGCGCCTCTCCTACAATGAGCAGTTCTTC. Translated, it gives CAWRKPGLARLSYNEQFF.

The rearrangement links TRBV19 to TRBJ1-4; 7 bases fit TRBD1. V gave up 5 bases and J gave up 7 bases; unmatched junction bases: 13. The CDR3 length is 16 residues. CDR1 is LNHDA and CDR2 is SQIVND in the germline V gene (reference sequence). This chain's CDR3 is CASSAGGSSFSEKLFF. The CDR3 DNA reads TGTGCCAGTAGTGCAGGGGGTAGTTCTTTTAGTGAAAAACTGTTTTTT.